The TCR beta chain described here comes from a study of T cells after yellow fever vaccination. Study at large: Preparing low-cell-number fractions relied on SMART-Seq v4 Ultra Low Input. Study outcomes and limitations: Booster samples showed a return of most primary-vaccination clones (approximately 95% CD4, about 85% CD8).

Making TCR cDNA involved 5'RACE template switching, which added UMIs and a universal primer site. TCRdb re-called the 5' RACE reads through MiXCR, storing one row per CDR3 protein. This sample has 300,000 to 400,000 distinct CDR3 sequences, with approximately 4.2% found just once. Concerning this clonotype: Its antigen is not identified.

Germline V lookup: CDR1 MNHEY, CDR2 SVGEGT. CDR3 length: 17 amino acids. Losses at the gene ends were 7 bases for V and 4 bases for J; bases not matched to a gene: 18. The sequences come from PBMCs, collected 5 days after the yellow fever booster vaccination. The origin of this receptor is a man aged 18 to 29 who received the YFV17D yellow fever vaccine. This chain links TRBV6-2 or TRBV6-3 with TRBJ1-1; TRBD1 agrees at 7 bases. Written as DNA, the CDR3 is TGTGCCAGCACCGAAGACAGGGCCGGGATTTCTTTCACTGAAGCTTTCTTT. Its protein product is CASTEDRAGISFTEAFF.